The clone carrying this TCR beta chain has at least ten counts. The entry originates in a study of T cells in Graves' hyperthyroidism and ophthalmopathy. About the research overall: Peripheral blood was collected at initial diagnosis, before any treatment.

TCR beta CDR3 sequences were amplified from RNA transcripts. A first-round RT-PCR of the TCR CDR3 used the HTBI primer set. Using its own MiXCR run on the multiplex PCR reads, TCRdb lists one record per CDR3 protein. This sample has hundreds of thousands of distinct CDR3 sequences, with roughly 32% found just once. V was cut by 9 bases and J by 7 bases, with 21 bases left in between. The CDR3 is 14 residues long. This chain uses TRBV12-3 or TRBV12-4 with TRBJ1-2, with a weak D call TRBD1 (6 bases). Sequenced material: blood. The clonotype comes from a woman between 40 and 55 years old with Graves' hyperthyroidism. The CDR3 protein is CASRRAGETLGYTF. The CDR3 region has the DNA TGTGCCAGTCGAAGGGCAGGGGAAACCCTTGGCTACACCTTC.